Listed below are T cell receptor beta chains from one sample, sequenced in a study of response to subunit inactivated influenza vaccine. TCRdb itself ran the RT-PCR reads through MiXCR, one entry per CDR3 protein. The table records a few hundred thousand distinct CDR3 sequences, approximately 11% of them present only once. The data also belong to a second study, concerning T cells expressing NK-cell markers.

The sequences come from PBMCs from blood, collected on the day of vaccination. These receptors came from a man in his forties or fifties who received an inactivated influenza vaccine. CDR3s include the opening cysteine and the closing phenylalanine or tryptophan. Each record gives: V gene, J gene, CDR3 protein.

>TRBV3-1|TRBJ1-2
CASSQPGSWEPYGYTF
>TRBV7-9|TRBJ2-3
CASREFEDTQYF
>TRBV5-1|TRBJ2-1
CASSQGLAGVFYGNEQFF
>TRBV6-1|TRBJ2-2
CASRPLGGAGTGELFF
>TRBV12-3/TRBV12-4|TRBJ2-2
CASSNGDTGELFF
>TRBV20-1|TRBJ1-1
CSAREMNTEAFF
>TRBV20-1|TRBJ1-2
CSARVIGEGGYTF
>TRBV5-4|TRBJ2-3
CASSTDSSDTQYF
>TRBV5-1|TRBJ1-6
CASSLDGRDNSPLHF
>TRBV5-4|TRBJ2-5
CASSLSGLPKTQYF
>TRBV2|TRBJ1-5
CASTNSMTLYRNQPQHF
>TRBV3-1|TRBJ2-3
CASSQENLGTPLDTQYF
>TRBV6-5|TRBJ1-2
CASSRDRLSGYTF
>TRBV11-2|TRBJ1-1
CASSLDIGTNTEAFF
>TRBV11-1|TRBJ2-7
CASSPTTAHHEQYF
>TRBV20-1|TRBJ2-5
CSANLGGGVETQYF
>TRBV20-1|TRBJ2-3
CSAPFQSDTQYF
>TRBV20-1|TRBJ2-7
CSARGGTSGRWEQYF
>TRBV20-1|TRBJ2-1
CSASDSGRAWNEQFF
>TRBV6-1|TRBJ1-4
CASSRRPTGHNEKLFF
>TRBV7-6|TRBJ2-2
CASHKGPVASGELFF
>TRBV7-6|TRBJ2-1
CASSLQIGQGTYNEQFF
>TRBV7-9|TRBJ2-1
CASSLVRGGTYNEQFF
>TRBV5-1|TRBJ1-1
CASSWDPNTEAFF
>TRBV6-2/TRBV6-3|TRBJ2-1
CASTPGQGAYNEQFF
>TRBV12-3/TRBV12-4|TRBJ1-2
CASTIGDWGYTF
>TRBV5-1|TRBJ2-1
CASSLEIADPDVEQFF
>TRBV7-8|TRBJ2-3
CASSLVGRTDTQYF
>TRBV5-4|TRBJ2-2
CASNPFDTGELFF
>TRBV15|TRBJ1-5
CATSRVLDSDYSNQPQHF
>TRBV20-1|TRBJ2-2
CSARETRALVNTGELFF
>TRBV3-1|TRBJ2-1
CASSRGRGPDEQFF
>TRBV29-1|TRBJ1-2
CSSFRGGNYGYTF
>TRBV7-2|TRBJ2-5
CASSLATGRALQETQYF
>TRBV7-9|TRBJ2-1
CASSQVGKYNEQFF
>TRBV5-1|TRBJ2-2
CASRIGGATNTGELFF
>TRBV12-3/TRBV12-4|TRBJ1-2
CASSFPGGAYGYTF
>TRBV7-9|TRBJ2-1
CASSPGRGVSAEQFF
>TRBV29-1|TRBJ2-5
CSVEWLPGQGQETQYF
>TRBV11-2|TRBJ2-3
CASSSWTSGNTDTQYF
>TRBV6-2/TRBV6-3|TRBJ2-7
CASSYSNPVTSGRRGSYEQYF
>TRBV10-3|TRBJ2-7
CAISPDSGYEQYF
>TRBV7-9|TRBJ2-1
CASSLVRAGGSYNEQFF
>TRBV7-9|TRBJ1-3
CASSLENMPGNTIYF